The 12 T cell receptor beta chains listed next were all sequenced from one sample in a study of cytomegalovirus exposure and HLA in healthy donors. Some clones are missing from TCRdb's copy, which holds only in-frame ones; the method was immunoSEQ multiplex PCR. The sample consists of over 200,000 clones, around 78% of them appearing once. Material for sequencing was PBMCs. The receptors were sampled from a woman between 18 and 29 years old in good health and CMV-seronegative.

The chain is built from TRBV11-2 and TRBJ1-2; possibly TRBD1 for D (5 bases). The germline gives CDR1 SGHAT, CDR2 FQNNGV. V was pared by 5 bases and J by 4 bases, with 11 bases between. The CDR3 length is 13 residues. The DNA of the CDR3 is TGTGCCAGCAGCCTGGGACCGGGCTATGGCTACACCTTC. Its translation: CASSLGPGYGYTF.

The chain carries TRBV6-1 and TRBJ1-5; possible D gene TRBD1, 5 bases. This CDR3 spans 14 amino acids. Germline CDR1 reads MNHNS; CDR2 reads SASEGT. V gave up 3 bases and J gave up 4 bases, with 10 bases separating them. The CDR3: CASSDRGGNQPQHF. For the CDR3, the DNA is TGTGCCAGCAGTGATAGGGGAGGGAATCAGCCCCAGCATTTT.

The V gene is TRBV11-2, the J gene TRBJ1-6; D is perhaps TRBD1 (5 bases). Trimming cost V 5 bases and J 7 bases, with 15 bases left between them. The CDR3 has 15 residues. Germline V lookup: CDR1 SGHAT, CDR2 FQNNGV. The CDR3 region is CASSPPGDRNSPLHF. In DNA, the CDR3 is TGTGCCAGCAGCCCCCCGGGGGATAGGAATTCACCCCTCCACTTT.

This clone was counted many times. The chain's CDR3 is CASSLTYSNQPQHF. In DNA, the CDR3 is TGTGCCAGCAGTTTGACCTATAGCAATCAGCCCCAGCATTTT. The chain has TRBV6-5 and TRBJ1-5, with D uncertain. The CDR3 has 14 amino acids. Germline V gene lookup returns CDR1 MNHEY and CDR2 SVGAGI. Trimming removed 4 bases from V and 0 bases from J, with 7 bases in between.

CDR3 sequence: CASSSSGPNTIYF. The CDR3 DNA follows: TGCGCCAGCAGCTCAAGCGGCCCCAACACCATATATTTT. V usage is TRBV5-1 and J usage is TRBJ1-3; D gene unclear. Trimming pared 3 bases from V and 7 bases from J, leaving 11 bases between. The germline gives CDR1 SGHRS, CDR2 YFSETQ. The CDR3 runs to 13 residues. Using reference TRBV5-1 and TRBJ1-3 for the parts outside the CDR3, the full variable domain is KAGVTQTPRYLIKTRGQQVTLSCSPISGHRSVSWYQQTPGQGLQFLFEYFSETQRNKGNFPGRFSGRQFSNSRSEMNVSTLELGDSALYLCASSSSGPNTIYFGEGSWLTVV.

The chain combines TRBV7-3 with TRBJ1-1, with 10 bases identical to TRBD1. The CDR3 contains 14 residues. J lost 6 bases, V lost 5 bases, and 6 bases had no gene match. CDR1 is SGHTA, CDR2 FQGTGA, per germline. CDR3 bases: TGTGCCAGCAGCCCTACCGGACAGGGGGCTGAAGCTTTCTTT. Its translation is CASSPTGQGAEAFF.

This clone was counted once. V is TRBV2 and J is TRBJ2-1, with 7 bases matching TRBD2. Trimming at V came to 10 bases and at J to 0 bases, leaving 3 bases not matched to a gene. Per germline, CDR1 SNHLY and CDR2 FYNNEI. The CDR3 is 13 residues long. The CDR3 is CAILAASYNEQFF. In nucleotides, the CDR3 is TGTGCCATTCTAGCGGCCTCCTACAATGAGCAGTTCTTC.

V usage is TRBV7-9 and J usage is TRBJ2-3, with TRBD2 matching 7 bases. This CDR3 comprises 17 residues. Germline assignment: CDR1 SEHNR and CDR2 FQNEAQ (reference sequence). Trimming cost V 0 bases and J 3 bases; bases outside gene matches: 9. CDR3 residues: CASSLAPWGRATDTQYF. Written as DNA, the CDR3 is TGTGCCAGCAGCTTAGCCCCGTGGGGGAGGGCTACAGATACGCAGTATTTT. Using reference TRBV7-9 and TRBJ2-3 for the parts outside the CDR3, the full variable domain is DTGVSQNPRHKITKRGQNVTFRCDPISEHNRLYWYRQTLGQGPEFLTYFQNEAQLEKSRLLSDRFSAERPKGSFSTLEIQRTEQGDSAMYLCASSLAPWGRATDTQYFGPGTRLTVL.

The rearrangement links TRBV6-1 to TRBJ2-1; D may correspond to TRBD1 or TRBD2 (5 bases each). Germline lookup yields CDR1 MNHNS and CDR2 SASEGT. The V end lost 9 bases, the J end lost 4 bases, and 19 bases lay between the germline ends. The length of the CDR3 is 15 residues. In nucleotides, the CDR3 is TGTGCCAGTACCGCTCGGGACGGAAATTACAATGAGCAGTTCTTC. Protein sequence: CASTARDGNYNEQFF.

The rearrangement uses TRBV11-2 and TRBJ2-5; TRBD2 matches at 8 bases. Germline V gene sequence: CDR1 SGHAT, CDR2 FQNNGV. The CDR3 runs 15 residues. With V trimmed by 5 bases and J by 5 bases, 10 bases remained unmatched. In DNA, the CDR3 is TGTGCCAGCAGCGGTACGGAGCGGGAGAATGAGACCCAGTACTTC. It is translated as CASSGTERENETQYF.

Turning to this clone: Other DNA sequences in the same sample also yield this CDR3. The CDR3 nucleotides are TGCGCCAGCAGCTTGGAGTTAGCGGGGACGAACACCGGGGAGCTGTTTTTT. Its protein is CASSLELAGTNTGELFF. V usage is TRBV5-1 and J usage is TRBJ2-2; 8 positions agree with TRBD2. The germline V gene has CDR1 SGHRS and CDR2 YFSETQ. Trimming removed 0 bases from V and 0 bases from J; junction bases left unmatched: 4. The CDR3 extends over 17 amino acids.

As DNA, the CDR3 is TGTGCCAGCAGCAAAAACAGCGGGACAGGGGACACTGAAGCTTTCTTT. Encoded protein: CASSKNSGTGDTEAFF. The gene calls are TRBV13 and TRBJ1-1; 10 bases are shared with TRBD1. There are 16 residues in the CDR3. V lost 5 bases and J lost 3; bases outside the gene matches: 9. CDR1 and CDR2 (germline): PRHDT, FYEKMQ (reference sequence).